One sample yielded the 13 T cell receptor beta chains listed below, sequenced in a study of blood T cell repertoires in COVID-19. The repertoire was sequenced with immunoSEQ multiplex PCR; TCRdb's copy has only in-frame clones and lacks some. This table has about 51,000 clones, over 75% appearing once. The sequencing sample was made of peripheral blood. The receptors were sampled from a man in his fifties with active COVID-19.

This chain links TRBV5-1 with TRBJ1-6; the D gene is possibly TRBD1 (6 bases). Germline lookup yields CDR1 SGHRS and CDR2 YFSETQ. There are 19 residues in the CDR3. Between the trimmed V and J ends, which lost 0 bases and 5 bases, there was a span of 21 bases. CDR3 sequence (DNA): TGCGCCAGCAGCTTGGGGGGGACCAACAGGGTACAGAATAATTCACCCCTCCACTTT. Translation gives CASSLGGTNRVQNNSPLHF. Variable domain in full (rest from reference TRBV5-1 and TRBJ1-6): KAGVTQTPRYLIKTRGQQVTLSCSPISGHRSVSWYQQTPGQGLQFLFEYFSETQRNKGNFPGRFSGRQFSNSRSEMNVSTLELGDSALYLCASSLGGTNRVQNNSPLHFGNGTRLTVT.

The chain recombines TRBV6-5 with TRBJ2-2; a weak D match, TRBD2 (6 bases). The germline gives CDR1 MNHEY, CDR2 SVGAGI. Trimming removed 0 bases at V and 4 bases at J, with 9 bases between. This CDR3 is 15 amino acids long. CDR3 protein: CASSYSAGGTGELFF. The CDR3 region has the DNA TGTGCCAGCAGTTACTCAGCCGGGGGCACCGGGGAGCTGTTTTTT.

The chain combines TRBV10-1 with TRBJ2-1; D remains ambiguous. The CDR3 contains 10 residues. Between the trimmed V and J ends, which lost 5 bases and 9 bases, there was a span of 5 bases. Germline assignment: CDR1 WNHNN and CDR2 SYGVQD (reference sequence). The CDR3 nucleotides are TGCGCCAGCAGTACCGGTGAGCAGTTCTTC. It encodes CASSTGEQFF.

The rearrangement joins TRBV28 to TRBJ2-7; TRBD1 agrees at 10 bases. Unmatched junction bases numbered 7, after V lost 3 bases and J lost 5 bases. In germline, CDR1 is MDHEN, CDR2 SYDVKM. The CDR3 has 15 residues. The CDR3 nucleotides read TGTGCCAGCAGTTTGGAAGGGACAGGGGCTAACGAGCAGTACGTC. Amino acids: CASSLEGTGANEQYV.

The CDR3 reads CASSTTGINEQFF. In DNA, the CDR3 is TGTGCCAGCAGTACCACAGGGATCAATGAGCAGTTCTTC. The chain links TRBV12-3 or TRBV12-4 to TRBJ2-1; D perhaps matches TRBD1 (6 bases). This CDR3 contains 13 residues. The V gene lost 5 bases and the J gene lost 6 bases, with 11 bases spanning the gap.

In its sample, this clone was seen a few times. The chain has TRBV19 and TRBJ2-7; D not resolved. CDR1 and CDR2 from the germline V gene are LNHDA and SQIVND (reference sequence). This CDR3 comprises 14 residues. CDR3 in DNA: TGTGCCAGTAGTATCTCCGTGGGCTCCTATGAGCAGTACGTC. Encoded protein: CASSISVGSYEQYV.

The V call is TRBV6-2 or TRBV6-3, the J call TRBJ1-5; no reliable D call. This CDR3 is built from 16 residues. Germline V lookup: CDR1 MNHEY, CDR2 SVGEGT. Trimming took 6 bases from V and 6 from J, leaving 21 bases between them. The CDR3 DNA reads as TGTGCCAGCAGCCGGTCCTGGGCGGACTCCCGTCAGCCCCAGCATTTT. Its translation: CASSRSWADSRQPQHF.

V gene TRBV3-1 (or the pseudogene TRBV3-2) combines with J gene TRBJ2-1, with TRBD2 identical over 9 bases. This CDR3 has 15 residues. J gave up 5 bases and V 4 bases, and 6 bases lay outside the gene matches. Germline V gene sequence: CDR1 LGHDT, CDR2 YNNKEL (reference sequence). The CDR3 is CASSRSGTSNNEQFF. The CDR3 nucleotides read TGTGCCAGCAGCCGATCCGGGACTAGCAACAATGAGCAGTTCTTC.

The chain combines TRBV23-1 with TRBJ2-2; tentative D call: TRBD1 (6 bases). TRBV23-1 counts as an open reading frame of uncertain function. CDR3 length equals 13 residues. Between the trimmed V and J ends, which lost 3 bases and 4 bases, there was a span of 6 bases. CDR3: CASSQTGTGELFF. CDR3 bases: TGCGCCAGCAGTCAGACAGGCACCGGGGAGCTGTTTTTT.

The chain links TRBV6-2 or TRBV6-3 to TRBJ1-5; D is unclear. Germline V lookup: CDR1 MNHEY, CDR2 SVGEGT. CDR3 length equals 15 residues. V shed 0 bases and J shed 4 bases, with 10 bases lying between them. CDR3 sequence reads: CASSYSRADNQPQHF. CDR3 nucleotide sequence: TGTGCCAGCAGTTACTCGAGGGCGGATAATCAGCCCCAGCATTTT.

V and J are TRBV7-6 and TRBJ2-3, with 11 bases fitting TRBD2. From germline, CDR1 is SGHVS and CDR2 FNYEAQ. V dropped 5 bases and J dropped 3; count of bases not matched to a gene: 10. The CDR3 totals 17 residues. The CDR3 coding sequence is TGTGCCAGCAGCCCCAAGGCTACTAGCGGGAGAACAGATACGCAGTATTTT. Its translation: CASSPKATSGRTDTQYF.

The V and J genes are TRBV27 and TRBJ1-6; D is uncertain. V was clipped by 1 base and J by 3 bases, with 10 bases between them. Germline V gene lookup returns CDR1 MNHEY and CDR2 SMNVEV (reference sequence). There are 16 residues in the CDR3. CDR3: CASSLLAVHYNSPLHF. The CDR3 region has the DNA TGTGCCAGCAGTTTATTGGCCGTTCACTATAATTCACCCCTCCACTTT.

The V and J genes are TRBV2 and TRBJ1-2; 11 bases align to TRBD1. This CDR3 contains 12 residues. The junction had 4 bases not matched to a gene; V was cut back by 8 bases and J by 8 bases. Germline assignment: CDR1 SNHLY and CDR2 FYNNEI. The CDR3 DNA follows: TGTGCCAGCGGACAGGGGGCCTGGGGCTACACCTTC. This encodes CASGQGAWGYTF.